Listed below are T cell receptor beta chains from one sample, sequenced in a study of cytomegalovirus exposure and HLA in healthy donors. The protocol was immunoSEQ multiplex PCR, while the TCRdb copy is restricted to in-frame clones and leaves out a portion. The table has about 190,000 clones, 60% to 80% seen once. Sequencing was performed on PBMCs. Source of these receptors: a young woman in good health and CMV-seropositive. CDR3s include the opening cysteine and the closing phenylalanine or tryptophan. The D gene is left open where the match is weak. Expanded clones get a size class; other rows say once, few or many, or leave the size out.

>TRBV5-1|TRBJ2-1|-|TRBD2|18
TGCGCCAGCAGCTTGGGGGCTAGCGGGAGGGTCCTCGGCAATGAGCAGTTCTTC
CASSLGASGRVLGNEQFF
>TRBV7-9|TRBJ2-5|-|TRBD1|14
TGTGCCAGCAGCCAACGACAGGGGCAAGAGACCCAGTACTTC
CASSQRQGQETQYF
>TRBV19|TRBJ2-1|-|TRBD2|15
TGTGCCAGTACCCCCAGCGGGGAAGGCTACAATGAGCAGTTCTTC
CASTPSGEGYNEQFF
>TRBV18|TRBJ2-5|-|TRBD2|14
TGTGCCAGCTCCCCGGGAGCGGGAGGAGAGACCCAGTACTTC
CASSPGAGGETQYF
>TRBV18|TRBJ2-7|few|TRBD1|14
TGTGCCAGCTCACTAGGACAGGGTCCCTACGAGCAGTACTTC
CASSLGQGPYEQYF
>TRBV15|TRBJ1-2|-|TRBD1|15
TGTGCCACCAGCAGAGAACAGGGGTCTACCTATGGCTACACCTTC
CATSREQGSTYGYTF
>TRBV14|TRBJ1-1|-|TRBD1|16
TGTGCCAGCAGCCACCGGACAGGTATCAAGGCCACTGAAGCTTTCTTT
CASSHRTGIKATEAFF
>TRBV27|TRBJ1-5|few|-|14
TGTGCCAGCAGTTTAAGCGGCTTGGGACAGCCCCAGCATTTT
CASSLSGLGQPQHF
>TRBV11-3|TRBJ2-1|-|-|12
TGTGCCAGCAGCTTAGCTTTTTCCCGGCAGTTCTTC
CASSLAFSRQFF
>TRBV2|TRBJ1-2|few|-|14
TGTGCCAGCAGTGAGGAAGGGAGGGACTATGGCTACACCTTC
CASSEEGRDYGYTF
>TRBV6-1|TRBJ1-5|-|-|15
TGTGCCAGCAGTGAAGGACTGGTTAGCAATCAGCCCCAGCATTTT
CASSEGLVSNQPQHF
>TRBV5-4|TRBJ1-2|few|-|15
TGTGCCAGCAGCTTGGGGGGACAAAGCAACTATGGCTACACCTTC
CASSLGGQSNYGYTF
>TRBV27|TRBJ2-1|-|TRBD2|12
TGTGCCACCTGCGGGGGTGGTGATGAGCAGTTCTTC
CATCGGGDEQFF
>TRBV19|TRBJ2-3|once|TRBD2|14
TGTGCCAGTAGGGGACTAGCGGGGGGCGATACGCAGTATTTT
CASRGLAGGDTQYF
>TRBV5-4|TRBJ2-7|once|-|14
TGTGCCAGCAGTCCCGGGAGCGGAACCTACGAGCAGTACTTC
CASSPGSGTYEQYF
>TRBV28|TRBJ2-7|-|-|12
TGTGCCAGCAGTTTGGGGCTGTACGAGCAGTACTTC
CASSLGLYEQYF
>TRBV5-4|TRBJ1-1|-|TRBD1|15
TGTGCCAGCAGCCCCGGACAGGGGGGGAACACTGAAGCTTTCTTT
CASSPGQGGNTEAFF
>TRBV4-2|TRBJ2-7|few|-|14
TGTGCCAGCAGCCAAGGCGGGGATTCCTACGAGCAGTACTTC
CASSQGGDSYEQYF
>TRBV5-8|TRBJ2-7|-|TRBD1|14
TGTGCCAGCAGCTTGGGGCAGGGGGCTGACGAGCAGTACTTC
CASSLGQGADEQYF
>TRBV7-9|TRBJ1-3|once|-|16
TGTTCCAGCAGCTTAGCGACGGGAGGTGCTGGAAACACCATATATTTT
CSSSLATGGAGNTIYF
>TRBV19|TRBJ2-1|-|TRBD2|15
TGTGCCAGTAGCAGGGCGGGGACTAGGGAAAATGAGCAGTTCTTC
CASSRAGTRENEQFF
>TRBV7-8|TRBJ1-1|-|-|14
TGTGCCAGCACCTTTAGCGGGCTTAACACTGAAGCTTTCTTT
CASTFSGLNTEAFF
>TRBV13|TRBJ1-3|-|-|18
TGTGCCAGCAGCTTACCGCAGGTGGCCCCCCAATCTGGAAACACCATATATTTT
CASSLPQVAPQSGNTIYF
>TRBV7-9|TRBJ2-5|few|-|16
TGTTCCAGCAGACATGACACACTAGGTTACCAAGAGACCCAGTACTTC
CSSRHDTLGYQETQYF
>TRBV11-2|TRBJ1-1|-|TRBD1|14
TGTGCCAGCAGCCTGGGACAGGGCAACACTGAAGCTTTCTTT
CASSLGQGNTEAFF
>TRBV4-2|TRBJ2-1|-|TRBD2|17
TGTGCCAGCAGCCAAACGGGGACTAGCGGATCGTACAATGAGCAGTTCTTC
CASSQTGTSGSYNEQFF
>TRBV6-5|TRBJ2-7|-|TRBD2|15
TGTGCCAGCAGTTACTCCGCGGGAGGACCCTACGAGCAGTACTTC
CASSYSAGGPYEQYF
>TRBV7-2|TRBJ1-5|-|-|15
TGTGCCAGCAGCCGCGAGCCGCAGGGGAATCAGCCCCAGCATTTT
CASSREPQGNQPQHF
>TRBV14|TRBJ2-7|-|-|12
TGTGCCAGCAGCCAAGGGTCGGGCGAGCAGTACTTC
CASSQGSGEQYF
>TRBV11-2|TRBJ2-5|-|-|13
TGTGCCAGCAGCTTAGACCAGGGCCAGACCCAGTACTTC
CASSLDQGQTQYF
>TRBV2|TRBJ2-4|-|TRBD1|15
TGTGCCAGCAATCCGGGACAGATAGCCAAAAACATTCAGTACTTC
CASNPGQIAKNIQYF
>TRBV27|TRBJ1-1|-|TRBD1|16
TGTGCCAGCAGTTTCATGATTTCAGGGGGTAGGGTTGAAGCTTTCTTT
CASSFMISGGRVEAFF
>TRBV7-9|TRBJ1-1|-|-|15
TGTGCCAGCAGCCCAGTGCATAGGGGGGGCACTGAAGCTTTCTTT
CASSPVHRGGTEAFF
>TRBV7-8|TRBJ2-7|few|TRBD1|16
TGTGCCAGCACCCCGGGGACAGGCCCTCCCCCCTACGAGCAGTACTTC
CASTPGTGPPPYEQYF
>TRBV10-2|TRBJ2-7|-|TRBD2|14
TGCGCCAGCAGTCTAGCGGGAACCAGTTACGAGCAGTACTTC
CASSLAGTSYEQYF
>TRBV28|TRBJ2-7|-|TRBD2|14
TGTGCCAGCAGACAAGCGGGGTTCGTTTACGAGCAGTACTTC
CASRQAGFVYEQYF
>TRBV27|TRBJ2-1|-|TRBD1|15
TGTGCCAGCAGTCCCCGACAGGGGCTGAACAATGAGCAGTTCTTC
CASSPRQGLNNEQFF
>TRBV25-1|TRBJ2-3|-|-|11
TGTGCCAGCAGCCTCACAGATACGCAGTATTTT
CASSLTDTQYF
>TRBV7-9|TRBJ2-2|-|TRBD1|16
TGTGCCAGCAGCTCCGAAGGGACAGCGAACACCGGGGAGCTGTTTTTT
CASSSEGTANTGELFF
>TRBV5-8|TRBJ2-1|once|TRBD1|17
TGTGCCAGCAGCTTGGGGGTGTGGGACAGGGTTTACAATGAGCAGTTCTTC
CASSLGVWDRVYNEQFF
>TRBV7-2|TRBJ2-2|-|-|17
TGTGCCAGCAGCTTAGGATTCGGCCTAGGTGACACCGGGGAGCTGTTTTTT
CASSLGFGLGDTGELFF
>TRBV19|TRBJ2-5|-|TRBD2|15
TGTGCCAGTAGGTACCCTAGCGGGAGACGAGAGACCCAGTACTTC
CASRYPSGRRETQYF
>TRBV5-6|TRBJ2-7|-|-|13
TGTGCCAGCACGCTGTCGGGAACCTACGAGCAGTACTTC
CASTLSGTYEQYF
>TRBV29-1|TRBJ2-7|-|TRBD2|17
TGCAGCGTTGAAATCCTCCCCCCTAGCGGGAGGGTCTACGAGCAGTACTTC
CSVEILPPSGRVYEQYF
>TRBV4-1|TRBJ2-2|-|-|16
TGCGCCAGCAGCCAAATTCCCCTCGGTGTCACCGGGGAGCTGTTTTTT
CASSQIPLGVTGELFF
>TRBV10-3|TRBJ2-5|once|TRBD1|16
TGTGCCATCAGTGAGCCAAGCAGGGGGCGCGGAGAGACCCAGTACTTC
CAISEPSRGRGETQYF
>TRBV7-9|TRBJ2-5|-|-|13
TGTGCCAGCAGCTACGAAGAGTTCGCGACTCAGTACTTC
CASSYEEFATQYF